Below are 6 T cell receptor beta chains sequenced from a single sample in a study of blood T cell repertoires in COVID-19. Some clones are missing from TCRdb's copy, which holds only in-frame ones; the method was immunoSEQ multiplex PCR. The sample shows 200,000 to 250,000 clones, 80% to 85% of them seen only once. Sequenced: peripheral blood. All receptors derive from a human donor in a cohort sampled during active COVID-19.

This chain connects TRBV5-1 to TRBJ1-2; D remains ambiguous. The CDR3 has 14 amino acids. The germline V and J ends were trimmed by 0 bases and 4 bases, with 10 bases remaining between them. Per the germline V gene, CDR1 is SGHRS and CDR2 is YFSETQ. Written as DNA, the CDR3 is TGCGCCAGCAGCTTGGTTTTCCAGTCCTATGGCTACACCTTC. This sequence encodes CASSLVFQSYGYTF. Looking up the rest from reference TRBV5-1 and TRBJ1-2 gives the full variable domain: KAGVTQTPRYLIKTRGQQVTLSCSPISGHRSVSWYQQTPGQGLQFLFEYFSETQRNKGNFPGRFSGRQFSNSRSEMNVSTLELGDSALYLCASSLVFQSYGYTFGSGTRLTVV.

The chain couples TRBV7-3 to TRBJ1-1; D may be TRBD1 (6 bases). In germline, CDR1 is SGHTA, CDR2 FQGTGA. V was cut by 2 bases and J by 4 bases, with 11 bases left in between. This CDR3 has 14 amino acids. CDR3 sequence: CASSLDGQITEAFF. For the CDR3, the DNA is TGTGCCAGCAGCTTAGATGGACAGATCACTGAAGCTTTCTTT.

This rearrangement joins TRBV19 to TRBJ2-2; no clear D. The V end lost 7 bases, the J end lost 6 bases, and 12 bases lay between the germline ends. CDR1 is LNHDA and CDR2 is SQIVND in the germline V gene (reference sequence). This CDR3 spans 13 amino acids. This CDR3 reads CASTPLHAGELFF. CDR3 nucleotide sequence: TGTGCCAGTACCCCCTTACACGCCGGGGAGCTGTTTTTT.

This clone was seen more than once but under ten times. One end of the junction varies from germline; a read error may be responsible. The rearrangement links TRBV30 to TRBJ1-1; maybe TRBD1 (5 bases). The CDR3 has 11 residues. Germline assignment: CDR1 GTSNPN and CDR2 SVGIG (reference sequence). For the CDR3, the DNA is TGTGCCTGGAGTTCTGGAGCAGGGTGTCACTTT. Residues: CAWSSGAGCHF. Looking up the rest from reference TRBV30 and TRBJ1-1 gives the full variable domain: SQTIHQWPATLVQPVGSPLSLECTVEGTSNPNLYWYRQAAGRGLQLLFYSVGIGQISSEVPQNLSASRPQDRQFILSSKKLLLSDSGFYLCAWSSGAGCHFGQGTRLTVV.

This clone has only one observation. Written as DNA, the CDR3 is TGTGCCAGCAGTCCGGACAGGGGGAATCAGCCCCAGCATTTT. Amino acid sequence: CASSPDRGNQPQHF. The chain is built from TRBV6-2 or TRBV6-3 and TRBJ1-5; 10 nucleotides match TRBD1. Germline CDR1 reads MNHEY; CDR2 reads SVGEGT. The CDR3 spans 14 residues. V lost 5 bases and J lost 4; bases outside the gene matches: 2.

The chain carries TRBV6-5 and TRBJ1-5, with 8 bases that match TRBD1. CDR1 and CDR2 from the germline V gene are MNHEY and SVGAGI. CDR3 length: 13 residues. V was pared by 6 bases and J by 6 bases, with 4 bases of the junction left unmatched. Here the CDR3 reads CASRGQAGQPQHF. CDR3 in DNA: TGTGCCAGCAGGGGACAGGCGGGTCAGCCCCAGCATTTT.